This T cell receptor beta chain appears in the sequencing data of a study of cytomegalovirus exposure and HLA in healthy donors (TCRdb year 2017). A note on the overall study: A later analysis indicated that the 90 to 150 validation repertoires were generated on the platform also employed for the approximately 670 repertoires of the first cohort. Besides the first cohort of 550 to 750 subjects, a separate validation cohort made up of some 110 different subjects was used. The aim of the study was to test whether cataloging public T cell receptors could identify signatures of past pathogen exposure. The study combined high-throughput TCR immunosequencing, statistical association of individual TCRs with disease status, and machine learning to predict cytomegalovirus infection status. Findings and caveats that apply to the study as a whole: The validation cohort had no HLA typing available for a later analysis, so co-occurrence within that cohort was assessed over all 120 or so repertoires. While some public TCRs were present in many individuals, most TCR sequences turned up only very rarely across donors. The study gave a list of about 170 TCR beta chains associated with cytomegalovirus. The authors suggested that the approach could potentially be generalized to other disease states and immunological phenotypes. A few of the identified cytomegalovirus-associated TCR beta chains were confirmed in vitro to be specific for cytomegalovirus antigens. The classifier was reported to diagnose cytomegalovirus status with high specificity and sensitivity in both the original cohort and the validation cohort. Of the cluster scores, around 95% were above 0 in a later analysis, which found that TCRs clustered in the first cohort also tended to co-occur in the 120 validation repertoires.

Trimming at the junction amounts to 2 bases on V and 5 bases on J, and the germline ends lie 13 bases apart. Counted from cysteine to phenylalanine, this CDR3 has 14 amino acids. The entry retains the CDR3 DNA only, 42 bases that are in frame from base 1. CDR1 and CDR2 are drawn from the germline V gene: MRHNA, SNTAGT. To prepare the library, the immunoSEQ multiplex PCR assay was applied. Concerning the study's data processing: A statistical classification framework was developed to diagnose cytomegalovirus status using the catalog of TCR beta chain sequences. TCRdb mirrors the immuneACCESS table, restricted to in-frame sequences. Some clones are absent from its copies; in checked studies, under half trace to an unresolved V gene, and the reason for the others is unknown. The V and J calls and clone size were taken over from that table, and D and trimming were inferred from the DNA. Counted in this sample were 150,000 to 250,000 clones; 84% of them appeared once. Jointly, the top ten make up roughly 13% of the sample.

On this clone: It lacks a known antigen. Base-call qualities are not available, and no considerably larger clone is one nucleotide away.

The donors belonged to the validation cohort of approximately 130 subjects, which was separate from the roughly 670-subject first cohort. The receptor chain draws on TRBV6-4 and TRBJ2-7, and the D gene may be TRBD2, 5 bases matching. The source of this sequence is a young woman in good health and CMV-seropositive. Material: PBMCs. The CDR3 loop reads CASSDIRGRDEQYF. The nucleotide sequence reads TGTGCCAGCAGTGACATCCGGGGAAGGGACGAGCAGTACTTC.